The TCR beta chain described here comes from a study of CD8+ T cells in alopecia areata. Turning to the study itself: Treated patients were given 5 to 10 mg oral tofacitinib twice daily.

Study-wide points: Resident alphabeta T cells of normal skin are also sequenced in scalp samples. Whereas mice showed it more clearly, TCR sharing across patients was murkier, possibly because of HLA.

As concerns this clone: Antigen unknown.

Sequencing used cDNA as its template, made by extracting RNA and reverse transcribing it. The protocol was immunoSEQ multiplex PCR, while the TCRdb copy is restricted to in-frame clones and leaves out a portion. The table records about 42,000 clones, under 70% of them present only once. The CDR3 covers 12 residues. The germline CDR1 and CDR2 sequences are SQVTM and ANQGSEA. Trimming left V 6 bases short and J 8 bases short, with 13 bases between. The treatment denotes: oral pan-JAK inhibitor, 5-10 mg twice daily. The material sequenced was CD8+ T cells sorted from blood, taken at week 4, from a patient treated with tofacitinib. The sequence was obtained from a human donor with alopecia areata. This chain uses TRBV29-1 with TRBJ2-2; TRBD1 might be the D (6 bases). CDR3 in amino acids: CSVAGAGGELFF. CDR3 sequence (DNA): TGCAGCGTGGCAGGGGCAGGAGGGGAGCTGTTTTTT.